This TCR beta chain was identified in a study of cytomegalovirus exposure and HLA in healthy donors. Primers included in the PCR were 60 Vbeta and 13 Jbeta primers. Some clones are missing from TCRdb's copy, which holds only in-frame ones; the method was immunoSEQ multiplex PCR. The sample has about 150,000 clones, 75% seen once. The germline V gene encodes CDR1 SGHDT and CDR2 YYEEEE. The CDR3 spans 14 residues. The ends were cut back, 0 bases at V and 2 bases at J, with 7 bases in the middle. J is TRBJ2-3 and V is TRBV5-6, with D unclear. The material sequenced was PBMCs. This clonotype was obtained from a man between 18 and 35 years old in good health and CMV-seronegative. The CDR3 nucleotides are TGTGCCAGCAGCTTGGCCACTCACACAGATACGCAGTATTTT. Translation gives CASSLATHTDTQYF.